A single count supports the clone carrying this T cell receptor (beta chain). Its antigen is not identified. V lost 5 bases to trimming and J lost 2 bases; unmatched junction nucleotides: 6. The CDR3 extends over 16 amino acids. Germline assignment: CDR1 SGHTA and CDR2 FQGNSA. This entry is derived from a study of cytomegalovirus exposure and HLA in healthy donors. Study findings and constraints: Previous analysis showed most TCR beta V segments were productive about 90% or about 30% of the time. As a later analysis revealed, most CMV-associated TCR beta chains appeared HLA-restricted.

It was healthy bone marrow donors who served as donors. 60 Vbeta and 13 Jbeta primers were used in PCR. TCRdb keeps only in-frame clones here, not all; method: immunoSEQ multiplex PCR. The data hold under 200,000 clones, with around 80% observed a single time. The rearrangement links TRBV7-2 to TRBJ2-1; 10 bases agree with TRBD2. The specimen was PBMCs. The sequence came from a woman aged 45-59 years in good health and CMV-seropositive. The CDR3 DNA is TGTGCCAGCAGCCCACAAGCGGGGGGGACCTACAATGAGCAGTTCTTC. Its translation is CASSPQAGGTYNEQFF.